This T cell receptor beta chain was captured in a study of cytomegalovirus exposure and HLA in healthy donors. In the case of this clone: Its antigen remains unknown.

Profiling relied on immunoSEQ multiplex PCR, and the TCRdb table lists in-frame clones only, not all of them. In the table there are 150,000 to 200,000 clones, over 85% of which are singletons. V was clipped by 2 bases and J by 4 bases, with 9 bases between them. The CDR3 covers 15 residues. CDR1 and CDR2 from the germline V gene are MNHEY and SVGAGI. Whole-study findings and limits: The study put around 180 TCR beta chains on its list as cytomegalovirus-associated.

Sequenced input: PBMCs. The gene calls are TRBV6-5 and TRBJ2-6; a weak D match, TRBD1 (5 bases). This clonotype was sampled from a man younger than 35 in good health and CMV-seropositive. The CDR3 region has the DNA TGTGCCAGCAGTTACAGGGGCAGGGGGGCCAACGTCCTGACTTTC. This encodes CASSYRGRGANVLTF.